These 3 T cell receptor beta chains were all obtained from the same sample, sequenced in a study of blood T cell repertoires in COVID-19. Here immunoSEQ multiplex PCR was the method, and the copy in TCRdb shows in-frame clones only, minus some. This sample has about 440,000 clones, with about 85% found just once. What was sequenced was PBMCs or T cells enriched from blood (not recorded which). Receptors originate from a woman aged 18-29 years with acute COVID-19.

This clone was recorded a few times. This chain uses TRBV7-3 with TRBJ1-2; 7 bases line up with TRBD1. The CDR3 sequence is 13 residues long. Trimming at V came to 2 bases and at J to 8 bases, leaving 5 bases not matched to a gene. From germline, CDR1 is SGHTA and CDR2 FQGTGA. CDR3 residues: CASSLQGGRGYTF. The CDR3 nucleotides read TGTGCCAGCAGCTTACAGGGGGGACGCGGCTACACCTTC.

V gene TRBV5-1 combines with J gene TRBJ1-2; D is ambiguous. Trimming removed 1 base at V and 1 base at J, with 5 bases between. The CDR3 has 13 amino acids. Germline V gives CDR1 SGHRS, CDR2 YFSETQ. The CDR3 DNA is TGCGCCAGCAGCTTGACAGATAACTATGGCTACACCTTC. Amino acid sequence: CASSLTDNYGYTF.

The rearrangement uses TRBV6-5 and TRBJ2-5, with D possibly being TRBD2 (6 bases). Germline CDR1 MNHEY, CDR2 SVGAGI. The CDR3 is 14 residues long. Deletions cut 6 bases from V and 3 bases from J, with 14 bases between. The CDR3 is CASSYGVAEETQYF. CDR3 nucleotide sequence: TGTGCCAGCAGCTACGGGGTAGCGGAAGAGACCCAGTACTTC.